Below are 15 T cell receptor beta chains sequenced from a single sample in a study of T cell responses to AZD1222 COVID-19 vaccine. TCRdb's copy holds only in-frame clones and misses some; the assay was immunoSEQ multiplex PCR. The sample includes some 130,000 clones, about four fifths of them seen just once. The source material was peripheral blood, sampled on day 0 of AZD1222 vaccination. These TCRs come from an adult in good health.

This chain uses TRBV12-3 or TRBV12-4 with TRBJ1-1; D is unclear. The CDR3 has 13 amino acids. With 7 bases removed from V and 0 bases from J, the gap between germline ends came to 9 bases. The CDR3 sequence is CASTTAMNTEAFF. The CDR3 nucleotides read TGTGCCAGCACTACAGCCATGAACACTGAAGCTTTCTTT.

In nucleotides, the CDR3 is TGTGCCAGCAGCCAAGATCTTGGCTACACCTTC. It specifies CASSQDLGYTF. The genes are TRBV3-1 (or the pseudogene TRBV3-2) and TRBJ1-2; D is ambiguous. The V end was cut by 0 bases, the J end by 7 bases, with 3 bases between. Germline V gene lookup returns CDR1 LGHDT and CDR2 YNNKEL (reference sequence). This CDR3 has 11 amino acids.

This clone was detected a few times. The sample holds other DNA sequences that translate to the same CDR3. V usage is TRBV5-1 and J usage is TRBJ1-1, with D hard to call. Germline CDR1 SGHRS, CDR2 YFSETQ. V gave up 2 bases and J gave up 5 bases, with 10 bases separating them. The CDR3 is 13 amino acids. For the CDR3, the DNA is TGCGCCAGCAGCTTAACAGTATCAACTGAAGCTTTCTTT. Amino acids: CASSLTVSTEAFF.

The V gene is TRBV6-5, the J gene TRBJ2-7, with TRBD1 identical over 8 bases. Per germline, CDR1 MNHEY and CDR2 SVGAGI. V lost 4 bases to trimming and J lost 7 bases; unmatched junction nucleotides: 9. The CDR3 is made up of 14 amino acids. The CDR3 sequence: CASSSGTGSREQYF. As DNA, the CDR3 is TGTGCCAGCAGTTCTGGGACAGGTTCACGTGAGCAGTACTTC.

The V call is TRBV9, the J call TRBJ1-2; D uncertain. CDR1 and CDR2 from the germline V gene are SGDLS and YYNGEE. CDR3 length: 13 amino acids. V lost 4 bases and J 6 bases, leaving 13 bases between the germline ends. CDR3 in DNA: TGTGCCAGCAGCCCCGGACTAAGGGATGGCTACACCTTC. Protein product: CASSPGLRDGYTF.

The V and J genes are TRBV5-6 and TRBJ1-5; the D is unclear. The CDR3 contains 16 residues. The germline V and J ends were trimmed by 2 bases and 2 bases, with 14 bases remaining between them. CDR1 and CDR2 from the germline V gene are SGHDT and YYEEEE. CDR3 protein: CASSFAGPWGNQPQHF. The DNA for the CDR3 is TGTGCCAGCAGCTTTGCAGGACCTTGGGGCAATCAGCCCCAGCATTTT. Using reference TRBV5-6 and TRBJ1-5 for the parts outside the CDR3, the full variable domain is DAGVTQSPTHLIKTRGQQVTLRCSPKSGHDTVSWYQQALGQGPQFIFQYYEEEERQRGNFPDRFSGHQFPNYSSELNVNALLLGDSALYLCASSFAGPWGNQPQHFGDGTRLSIL.

J is TRBJ1-1 and V is TRBV3-1 (or the pseudogene TRBV3-2); D is unresolved. V lost 4 bases, J lost 4 bases, and 13 bases lay in between. The CDR3 loop spans 14 amino acids. Germline V gene sequence: CDR1 LGHDT, CDR2 YNNKEL (reference sequence). CDR3 residues: CASSLGLGGTEAFF. The CDR3 coding sequence is TGTGCCAGCAGCCTTGGACTGGGAGGCACTGAAGCTTTCTTT.

CDR3 loop: CSASPQTSFYEQYF. CDR3 DNA: TGCAGTGCTAGTCCCCAGACTAGCTTTTACGAGCAGTACTTC. The chain employs TRBV20-1 and TRBJ2-7, with TRBD2 matching over 7 bases. The germline gives CDR1 DFQATT, CDR2 SNEGSKA (reference sequence). The CDR3 contains 14 residues. V shed 3 bases, J shed 4 bases, and the junction held 9 bases outside the gene matches.

This clone was counted only a few times. The V and J genes are TRBV28 and TRBJ2-4, with no clear D. In germline, CDR1 is MDHEN, CDR2 SYDVKM. CDR3 length: 11 amino acids. The ends were cut back, 1 base at V and 15 bases at J, with 10 bases in the middle. The CDR3, as DNA: TGTGCCAGCAGTTTATCTGACAAAATGTACTTC. This translates into CASSLSDKMYF.

This rearrangement joins TRBV6-1 to TRBJ1-2, with TRBD1 as a possible D gene (6 bases). CDR1 MNHNS and CDR2 SASEGT come from the germline V gene. This CDR3 is 14 amino acids long. Trimming shortened V by 2 bases and J by 3 bases, and 10 bases separated the two germline ends. CDR3: CASSETGPDYGYTF. CDR3 bases: TGTGCCAGCAGTGAAACAGGGCCGGACTATGGCTACACCTTC.

The chain is built from TRBV28 and TRBJ1-2; TRBD1 matches at 7 bases. V lost 6 bases and J lost 7; bases outside the gene matches: 8. CDR1 and CDR2 (germline): MDHEN, SYDVKM. There are 13 residues in the CDR3. The CDR3 here is CASRLTGAGGYTF. CDR3 DNA: TGTGCCAGCAGGCTAACAGGGGCCGGTGGCTACACCTTC.

This chain joins TRBV20-1 and TRBJ2-7; D is unresolved. The germline CDR1 and CDR2 sequences are DFQATT and SNEGSKA (reference sequence). CDR3 length: 12 amino acids. The ends were cut back, 3 bases at V and 3 bases at J, with 9 bases in the middle. CDR3 coding DNA: TGCAGTGCTAGTTTGGGAAACTACGAGCAGTACTTC. Translating it yields CSASLGNYEQYF.

The chain joins TRBV19 to TRBJ1-6; D not certain. Trimming removed 4 bases from V and 10 bases from J, with 11 bases in between. In germline, CDR1 is LNHDA, CDR2 SQIVND (reference sequence). The CDR3 consists of 13 residues. Here the CDR3 DNA reads TGTGCCAGTAGTACGGGAACATGGTCACCCCTCCACTTT. It is translated as CASSTGTWSPLHF.

The rearrangement uses TRBV5-4 and TRBJ1-1, with 8 positions matching TRBD1. The germline V gene has CDR1 SGHNT and CDR2 YYREEE (reference sequence). J was trimmed by 4 bases and V by 4 bases; bases with no gene match: 9. The CDR3 consists of 15 residues. The CDR3 loop is CASSPRQGLATEAFF. The CDR3 DNA reads TGTGCCAGCAGCCCGCGACAGGGGTTGGCCACTGAAGCTTTCTTT.

The CDR3 coding sequence is TGTGCCAGCAGTGAGTCTCCTGGAAGGGGCACCATATATTTT. This gives the protein CASSESPGRGTIYF. The chain carries TRBV6-4 and TRBJ1-3; D possibly corresponds to TRBD1 (5 bases). CDR1 is MRHNA, CDR2 SNTAGT, per germline. The CDR3 spans 14 residues. V gave up 3 bases and J gave up 9 bases, with 15 bases separating them.